The T cell receptor (beta chain) under discussion was sequenced for a study of cytomegalovirus exposure and HLA in healthy donors. General study results and limits: Altogether, about 160 TCR beta chains were recorded as cytomegalovirus-associated. In vitro work confirmed that a few CMV-associated chains recognize CMV antigens. Solely CMV serostatus was available to characterize immune exposure.

The germline gives CDR1 LNHDA, CDR2 SQIVND (reference sequence). The germline V and J ends were trimmed by 10 bases and 3 bases, with 13 bases remaining between them. The CDR3 extends over 13 amino acids. PCR amplification relied on 60 Vbeta primers (plus 13 Jbeta primers). Generated by immunoSEQ multiplex PCR, the TCRdb table keeps only in-frame clones and is missing some. This table has roughly 150,000 clones, roughly 65% appearing once. These donors counted as nominally healthy when sampled, but unrecorded immune exposures were likely. On this clone itself: The antigen remains undetermined.

The sample taken for sequencing was PBMCs. This TCR came from a woman in her twenties or thirties in good health and CMV-seronegative. The rearrangement joins TRBV19 to TRBJ1-5; D is unclear. This chain's CDR3 is CATSRGYNQPQHF. The CDR3 DNA reads as TGTGCCACCAGTCGGGGATACAATCAGCCCCAGCATTTT.